The sequence of this T cell receptor beta chain was determined in a study of blood T cell repertoires in COVID-19. This clone was observed a single time. Libraries were prepared by immunoSEQ multiplex PCR; TCRdb keeps only in-frame clonotypes and omits some of them. The sample has just over 150,000 clones, approximately 84% seen once; the top ten hold roughly 20%. The clonotype was recovered from an elderly woman with acute or convalescent COVID-19. The sequenced material came from peripheral blood.

CDR3 residues: CASRPGQTNTGELFF. The DNA of the CDR3 is TGTGCCAGCAGGCCGGGACAGACTAACACCGGGGAGCTGTTTTTT. This sequence joins TRBV2 and TRBJ2-2, with TRBD1 matching over 7 bases. Germline CDR1 SNHLY, CDR2 FYNNEI. The V segment lost 6 bases and the J segment 2 bases; nucleotides outside the gene matches: 6. The CDR3 has 15 amino acids.